What follows are 5 T cell receptor beta chains derived from one specimen sequenced in a study of T cells expressing NK-cell markers. TCRdb reprocessed the 5' RACE reads and keeps a single row for each CDR3 protein, giving no DNA. The table lists about half a million distinct CDR3 sequences. Sequencing was performed on blood T cells: a sorted CD56 or NKG2C T cell subset, CD4+ or CD8+ T cells, or bulk PBMC T cells (not recorded which). The receptors shown here come from a woman in her forties or fifties in good health.

The V call is TRBV6-6, the J call TRBJ1-2; TCRdb names TRBD1, which stays unverified in the absence of DNA. The CDR3 contains 15 residues. Germline lookup yields CDR1 MNHNY and CDR2 SVGAGI (reference sequence). The chain's CDR3 is CASSYELTGVAGYTF.

This chain links TRBV6-1 with TRBJ1-5. CDR1 and CDR2 (germline): MNHNS, SASEGT. The CDR3 totals 14 residues. The CDR3 sequence: CASRMENSNQPQHF.

The CDR3 loop reads CASKIDVASGANVLTF. The rearrangement links TRBV2 to TRBJ2-6. Germline CDR1 SNHLY, CDR2 FYNNEI. There are 16 residues in the CDR3.

The chain joins TRBV5-1 to TRBJ2-2; TCRdb proposes TRBD2, but this gene call is untestable without DNA. The germline V gene encodes CDR1 SGHRS and CDR2 YFSETQ. The length of the CDR3 is 13 residues. The CDR3 here is CASSLLEAGELFF.

The chain links TRBV6-2 or TRBV6-3 to TRBJ2-4; TCRdb selects TRBD2, and the lack of DNA leaves this call unchecked. Looked up from germline, CDR1 is MNHEY and CDR2 is SVGEGT. The CDR3 spans 14 residues. The CDR3 sequence is CASSTWTRRDIQYF.